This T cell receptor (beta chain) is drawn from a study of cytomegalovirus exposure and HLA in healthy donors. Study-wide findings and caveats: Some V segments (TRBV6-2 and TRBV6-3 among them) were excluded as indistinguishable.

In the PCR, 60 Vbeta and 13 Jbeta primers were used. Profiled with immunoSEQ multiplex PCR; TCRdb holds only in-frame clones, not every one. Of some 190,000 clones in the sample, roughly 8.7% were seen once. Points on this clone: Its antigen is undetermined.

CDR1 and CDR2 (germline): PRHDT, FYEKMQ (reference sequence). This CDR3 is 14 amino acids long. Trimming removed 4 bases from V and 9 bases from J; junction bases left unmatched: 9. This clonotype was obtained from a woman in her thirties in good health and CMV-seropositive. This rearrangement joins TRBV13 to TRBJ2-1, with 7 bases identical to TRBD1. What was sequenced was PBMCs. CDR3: CASSSLGGRREQFF. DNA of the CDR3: TGTGCCAGCAGCTCCCTAGGGGGCAGGCGTGAGCAGTTCTTC.